This T cell receptor (beta chain) was identified during a study of cytomegalovirus exposure and HLA in healthy donors. The PCR used 60 Vbeta and 13 Jbeta primers. Sequencing used immunoSEQ multiplex PCR; TCRdb keeps in-frame clones, though not all of them. This sample has about 130,000 clones, with approximately 80% found just once. Input material: PBMCs. The sequence came from a female donor in good health and CMV-seronegative.

The CDR3 DNA reads as TGTGCCAGCAGTGATGACGACAGGGGATTAGATACGCAGTATTTT. The encoded protein is CASSDDDRGLDTQYF. The rearrangement links TRBV25-1 to TRBJ2-3; 8 positions agree with TRBD1. Germline CDR1 reads MGHDK; CDR2 reads SYGVNS. J gave up 5 bases and V 3 bases, and 7 bases lay outside the gene matches. The CDR3 extends over 15 amino acids.